This is a list of T cell receptor beta chains from one sample in a study of cytomegalovirus exposure and HLA in healthy donors. Produced via immunoSEQ multiplex PCR; TCRdb's table is partial and in-frame only. The table has more than 80,000 clones, about three quarters seen once; the top ten hold roughly 0.79%. The sequencing input was PBMCs. The receptors shown here come from a boy between 5 and 17 years old in good health and CMV-seronegative. CDR3s include the opening cysteine and the closing phenylalanine or tryptophan. D genes are given only for firm matches. Part of the rows lack a size; the others show once, few, many or a class for expanded clones.

once,TRBV28,17,TRBD1,TRBJ1-5,CASSTPRGRGSNQPQHF,TGTGCCAGCAGTACTCCCAGGGGGCGAGGAAGCAATCAGCCCCAGCATTTT
NA,TRBV30,12,NA,TRBJ2-5,CALIGGQETQYF,TGTGCACTAATCGGGGGCCAAGAGACCCAGTACTTC
NA,TRBV30,15,NA,TRBJ2-2,CAWSALGRDTGELFF,TGTGCCTGGAGTGCACTTGGCCGGGACACCGGGGAGCTGTTTTTT
NA,TRBV15,16,TRBD2,TRBJ2-7,CATSRDLGSGRAVQYF,TGTGCCACCAGCAGAGATCTGGGTAGCGGGAGGGCGGTGCAGTACTTC
NA,TRBV6-1,13,NA,TRBJ2-7,CASSEGRAGEQYF,TGTGCCAGCAGTGAAGGGAGGGCGGGCGAGCAGTACTTC
NA,TRBV6-5,14,TRBD1,TRBJ1-4,CASSRGTVNEKLFF,TGTGCCAGCAGTCGCGGGACAGTTAATGAAAAACTGTTTTTT
NA,TRBV5-1,14,NA,TRBJ1-2,CASSSGLLADGYTF,TGCGCCAGCAGCTCGGGACTCCTCGCGGACGGCTACACCTTC
NA,TRBV7-2,14,NA,TRBJ2-7,CASSLAGSSYEQYF,TGTGCCAGCAGCTTAGCGGGGAGCTCCTACGAGCAGTACTTC
NA,TRBV2,13,NA,TRBJ1-5,CASSTGTNQPQHF,TGTGCCAGCAGTACTGGGACAAATCAGCCCCAGCATTTT
few,TRBV4-3,14,NA,TRBJ2-1,CASSHTGQGNEQFF,TGCGCCAGCAGCCATACCGGCCAGGGGAATGAGCAGTTCTTC
few,TRBV6-5,15,NA,TRBJ2-7,CASSRGTRPTYEQYF,TGTGCCAGCAGTAGGGGGACACGGCCGACCTACGAGCAGTACTTC
NA,TRBV2,16,TRBD1,TRBJ2-2,CASSGFDRVNTGELFF,TGTGCCAGCAGTGGTTTCGACAGGGTCAACACCGGGGAGCTGTTTTTT
NA,TRBV4-3,13,NA,TRBJ2-7,CASSQLPWAEQYF,TGCGCCAGCAGCCAGCTCCCTTGGGCCGAGCAGTACTTC
NA,TRBV9,17,TRBD1,TRBJ1-3,CASSVGDRLFSGNTIYF,TGTGCCAGCAGCGTAGGGGACAGGCTCTTCTCTGGAAACACCATATATTTT
few,TRBV15,15,TRBD1,TRBJ2-7,CATSSRDRGQGEQYF,TGTGCCACCAGCTCCAGGGACAGGGGGCAAGGGGAGCAGTACTTC
NA,TRBV6-5,16,NA,TRBJ1-6,CASSYSTAAGNSPLRF,TGTGCCAGCAGTTACTCGACTGCGGCCGGCAATTCACCCCTCCGCTTT
NA,TRBV4-1,14,TRBD1,TRBJ2-7,CASSQVIGGGEQYF,TGCGCCAGCAGCCAGGTTATAGGGGGCGGCGAGCAGTACTTC
NA,TRBV12-5,14,NA,TRBJ2-7,CASGLVVSPYEQYF,TGTGCTAGTGGTTTGGTGGTTAGCCCCTACGAGCAGTACTTC
NA,TRBV7-9,16,NA,TRBJ1-4,CASSPTQGRTNEKLFF,TGTGCCAGCAGCCCTACTCAGGGGAGAACTAATGAAAAACTGTTTTTT
NA,TRBV19,15,NA,TRBJ1-3,CASSIPGELGNTIYF,TGTGCCAGTAGTATTCCCGGGGAACTTGGAAACACCATATATTTT
NA,TRBV9,15,TRBD2,TRBJ2-7,CASSVGLAGLYEQYF,TGTGCCAGCAGCGTAGGGCTAGCGGGTCTCTACGAGCAGTACTTC
NA,TRBV9,15,TRBD1,TRBJ1-4,CASSVEQGEVGKLFF,TGTGCCAGCAGCGTAGAACAGGGGGAGGTAGGAAAACTGTTTTTT
NA,TRBV6-5,14,TRBD1,TRBJ1-2,CASSSTGGNYGYTF,TGTGCCAGCAGTTCCACAGGGGGCAACTATGGCTACACCTTC
NA,TRBV4-1,15,NA,TRBJ1-5,CASSQGQNSNQPQHF,TGCGCCAGCAGCCAAGGACAGAATAGCAATCAGCCCCAGCATTTT
NA,TRBV29-1,16,NA,TRBJ1-1,CSVFPPLWIDKSEAFF,TGCAGCGTTTTTCCGCCCTTGTGGATCGACAAATCTGAAGCTTTCTTT
NA,TRBV5-1,17,NA,TRBJ1-2,CASSLEVKQGGFYGYTF,TGCGCCAGCAGCTTGGAGGTGAAGCAGGGAGGCTTCTATGGCTACACCTTC
few,TRBV7-2,14,NA,TRBJ2-7,CASSPQGGLYEQYF,TGTGCCAGCAGCCCTCAGGGTGGGCTCTACGAGCAGTACTTC
few,TRBV2,14,NA,TRBJ1-5,CASKSGSSNQPQHF,TGTGCCAGCAAGTCTGGGAGTAGCAATCAGCCCCAGCATTTT
NA,TRBV9,15,NA,TRBJ1-1,CASSVGTGGDTEAFF,TGTGCCAGCAGCGTAGGCACAGGCGGGGACACTGAAGCTTTCTTT
NA,TRBV13,15,TRBD1,TRBJ2-3,CASSDRDREGDTQYF,TGTGCCAGCAGCGACCGGGACAGGGAAGGAGATACGCAGTATTTT
NA,TRBV28,13,NA,TRBJ1-5,CASSLSGNQPQHF,TGTGCCAGCAGTTTATCGGGCAATCAGCCCCAGCATTTT
few,TRBV4-1,19,TRBD2,TRBJ2-5,CASSLPDSWEGHSAETQYF,TGCGCCAGCAGCCTCCCAGATTCTTGGGAGGGCCATTCGGCGGAGACCCAGTACTTC
NA,TRBV7-2,14,NA,TRBJ2-3,CASSLRQGTDTQYF,TGTGCCAGCAGCTTACGTCAGGGAACAGATACGCAGTATTTT
NA,TRBV28,16,NA,TRBJ2-7,CASSLVSQGRGSEQYF,TGTGCCAGCAGTTTAGTTTCCCAGGGGAGAGGGTCCGAGCAGTACTTC
NA,TRBV29-1,15,TRBD2,TRBJ2-1,CSVRLAGSSYNEQFF,TGCAGCGTGAGACTAGCGGGGAGCTCCTACAATGAGCAGTTCTTC
few,TRBV15,15,TRBD1,TRBJ1-4,CATSRGGTGVEKLFF,TGTGCCACCAGCAGAGGTGGGACAGGGGTAGAAAAACTGTTTTTT